One and the same sample provided the 29 T cell receptor beta chains below, sequenced in a study of cytomegalovirus exposure and HLA in healthy donors. In the PCR, 60 Vbeta and 13 Jbeta primers were used. The assay was immunoSEQ multiplex PCR, and TCRdb's table has in-frame clones only and misses some. The sample includes fewer than 150,000 clones, approximately 70% of them seen just once. The sample taken for sequencing was PBMCs. The receptor source for this set is a human donor in good health.

The chain employs TRBV5-1 and TRBJ2-6; 12 nucleotides match TRBD2. The CDR3 is 18 residues long. J lost 4 bases, V lost 0 bases, and 5 bases had no gene match. CDR1 is SGHRS and CDR2 is YFSETQ in the germline V gene. The CDR3 DNA follows: TGCGCCAGCAGCTTGGCACTAGCGGGAGGCGTGGGGGCCAACGTCCTGACTTTC. It translates to CASSLALAGGVGANVLTF.

This sequence joins TRBV15 and TRBJ1-1; 9 nucleotides agree with TRBD1. Germline V gives CDR1 LNHNV, CDR2 YYDKDF (reference sequence). Trimming cost V 0 bases and J 10 bases; bases outside gene matches: 9. This CDR3 region has 15 residues. Here the CDR3 reads CATSRDGGQGRVAFF. The CDR3 DNA reads TGTGCCACCAGCAGAGATGGGGGACAGGGTAGGGTAGCTTTCTTT.

The chain uses TRBV25-1 and TRBJ1-3; tentative D call: TRBD1 (6 bases). CDR3 length: 15 amino acids. Trimming pared 4 bases from V and 0 bases from J, leaving 10 bases between. Germline-derived CDR1 and CDR2 are MGHDK and SYGVNS. This CDR3 reads CASSGWGHSGNTIYF. CDR3 coding DNA: TGTGCCAGCAGTGGGTGGGGGCACTCTGGAAACACCATATATTTT.

The CDR3 bases are TGTGCCAGCAGCAGCGCTAAGAGTAGCGGGGAGCTGTTTTTT. Translation: CASSSAKSSGELFF. This chain uses TRBV5-4 with TRBJ2-2; D is uncertain. There are 14 residues in the CDR3. Germline CDR1 SGHNT, CDR2 YYREEE (reference sequence). Trimming removed 4 bases at V and 7 bases at J, with 14 bases between.

This chain connects TRBV6-6 to TRBJ2-3, with 8 bases that match TRBD1. The germline CDR1 and CDR2 sequences are MNHNY and SVGAGI (reference sequence). The junction had 5 bases not matched to a gene; V was cut back by 7 bases and J by 2 bases. The CDR3 extends over 14 amino acids. The CDR3 sequence: CASNQGADTDTQYF. In DNA form, the CDR3 reads TGTGCCAGCAATCAGGGGGCAGACACAGATACGCAGTATTTT.

The rearrangement uses TRBV7-9 and TRBJ2-1; D may be TRBD1 or TRBD2 (5 bases each). CDR1 is SEHNR, CDR2 FQNEAQ, per germline (reference sequence). V gave up 5 bases and J gave up 9 bases, with 14 bases separating them. This CDR3 has 13 residues. The CDR3 bases are TGTGCCAGCAGCCTAGGGGAGAGGAGTGAGCAGTTCTTC. Residues: CASSLGERSEQFF.

The chain employs TRBV18 and TRBJ1-3, with D possibly TRBD1 on 6 matching bases. The ends were cut back, 4 bases at V and 2 bases at J, with 12 bases in the middle. Germline-derived CDR1 and CDR2 are KGHSH and LQKENI. The CDR3 spans 15 residues. This CDR3 is CASSQVSGAGNTIYF. As DNA, the CDR3 is TGTGCCAGCTCACAGGTCTCAGGGGCTGGAAACACCATATATTTT.

This clone has a handful of counts. The chain joins TRBV10-3 to TRBJ2-1, with 11 bases lining up with TRBD2. The V gene's germline CDR1 is ENHRY and CDR2 SYGVKD. V trimming: 5 bases; J trimming: 1 base; junction bases outside the gene matches: 7. CDR3 size: 17 residues. CDR3 nucleotides: TGTGCCATCAGTCTTACTAGCGGGAGTTCTTCCTACAATGAGCAGTTCTTC. Amino acids: CAISLTSGSSSYNEQFF.

CDR3 region: CASKIGWSSEQFF. The CDR3 bases are TGTGCCAGTAAGATTGGGTGGTCTAGCGAGCAGTTCTTC. The chain carries TRBV19 and TRBJ2-1; the D gene is possibly TRBD2 (5 bases). The V end lost 7 bases, the J end lost 10 bases, and 17 bases lay between the germline ends. CDR1 is LNHDA, CDR2 SQIVND, per germline (reference sequence). The CDR3 has 13 amino acids. Drawing the rest from reference TRBV19 and TRBJ2-1, the complete variable domain is DGGITQSPKYLFRKEGQNVTLSCEQNLNHDAMYWYRQDPGQGLRLIYYSQIVNDFQKGDIAEGYSVSREKKESFPLTVTSAQKNPTAFYLCASKIGWSSEQFFGPGTRLTVL.

The chain links TRBV19 to TRBJ2-1, with 7 bases fitting TRBD2. J lost 5 bases, V lost 0 bases, and 13 bases had no gene match. Germline V gene data show CDR1 as LNHDA and CDR2 as SQIVND (reference sequence). CDR3 length equals 18 residues. CDR3 sequence (DNA): TGTGCCAGTAGTATAGATGGCGGGAGCACTAGAGTGGACAATGAGCAGTTCTTC. Protein product: CASSIDGGSTRVDNEQFF.

This clone appeared once. This sequence joins TRBV15 and TRBJ2-2; D is possibly TRBD2 (6 bases). Trimming shortened V by 3 bases and J by 6 bases, and 23 bases separated the two germline ends. Germline CDR1 LNHNV, CDR2 YYDKDF (reference sequence). The CDR3 has 18 amino acids. Written as DNA, the CDR3 is TGTGCCACCAGCAGGGTTACAGTCCGGGGACTCCTATCCGGGGAGCTGTTTTTT. It encodes CATSRVTVRGLLSGELFF.

This clone was picked up a small number of times. The CDR3 nucleotides read TGTGCCAGCAGCCCTGCCAGGGATAACACTGAAGCTTTCTTT. Amino acid sequence: CASSPARDNTEAFF. The chain combines TRBV2 with TRBJ1-1; tentatively, D is TRBD1 (5 bases). Germline values: CDR1 SNHLY, CDR2 FYNNEI. The CDR3 runs 14 residues. Trimming stripped 6 bases from V and 2 bases from J, with 13 bases between.

In this sample, this clone turned up a few times. The chain employs TRBV5-4 and TRBJ2-1; TRBD1 might be the D (6 bases). This CDR3 contains 15 residues. Per germline, CDR1 SGHNT and CDR2 YYREEE (reference sequence). V shed 3 bases and J shed 5 bases, with 15 bases lying between them. Here the CDR3 DNA reads TGTGCCAGCAGCTCTCCGGGACAAATGAACAATGAGCAGTTCTTC. This gives the protein CASSSPGQMNNEQFF.

This clone was observed a handful of times. The rearrangement uses TRBV7-9 and TRBJ2-1, with 7 positions matching TRBD2. This CDR3 contains 16 residues. Looked up from germline, CDR1 is SEHNR and CDR2 is FQNEAQ (reference sequence). With 1 base clipped from V and 0 bases from J, the junction kept 3 bases outside the gene matches. CDR3 nucleotide sequence: TGTGCCAGCAGCTTAGTGCGGGAGTCCTCCTACAATGAGCAGTTCTTC. Encoded protein: CASSLVRESSYNEQFF.

This clone was counted between two and nine times. This chain joins TRBV4-1 and TRBJ1-5, with D unresolved. Germline values: CDR1 MGHRA, CDR2 YSYEKL. Trimming removed 0 bases from V and 6 bases from J, with 18 bases in between. CDR3 size: 17 residues. CDR3 region: CASSQEAGEEFGQPQHF. CDR3 DNA: TGCGCCAGCAGCCAAGAGGCCGGAGAGGAATTTGGTCAGCCCCAGCATTTT.

The J gene is TRBJ2-2, the V gene TRBV2; 9 nucleotides line up with TRBD1. After removal of 6 bases from V and 3 bases from J, the junction contained 11 bases not matched to a gene. This CDR3 comprises 17 residues. CDR1 and CDR2 from the germline V gene are SNHLY and FYNNEI. CDR3 amino acids: CASSRTPDRGDTGELFF. The CDR3 DNA sequence: TGTGCCAGCAGCCGCACACCAGACAGGGGGGACACCGGGGAGCTGTTTTTT.

This clone was detected only a few times. The chain joins TRBV27 to TRBJ2-7; tentative D call: TRBD2 (6 bases). The CDR3 is made up of 14 amino acids. Per the germline V gene, CDR1 is MNHEY and CDR2 is SMNVEV (reference sequence). Trimming shortened V by 6 bases and J by 3 bases, and 15 bases separated the two germline ends. The CDR3 loop reads CASSRSRGHYEQYF. The CDR3 DNA reads TGTGCCAGCAGCCGATCGCGGGGTCACTACGAGCAGTACTTC.

V usage is TRBV18 and J usage is TRBJ2-2; D call uncertain. There are 14 residues in the CDR3. CDR1 is KGHSH, CDR2 LQKENI, per germline. The V and J ends lost 3 bases and 1 base respectively, with 6 bases between them. The CDR3 is CASSPPVNTGELFF. The CDR3 DNA reads as TGTGCCAGCTCACCCCCGGTGAACACCGGGGAGCTGTTTTTT.

This rearrangement joins TRBV7-2 to TRBJ2-5; D may be TRBD2 (7 bases). The DNA end lines up better with TRBJ2-7; the J call may be wrong. Germline lookup yields CDR1 SGHTA and CDR2 FQGNSA. CDR3 length: 16 amino acids. CDR3 region: CASSSPGGGSSYEQYF. The CDR3 DNA reads TGTGCCAGCAGCTCCCCGGGGGGCGGAAGCTCCTACGAGCAGTACTTC.

The table lists this clone with a few counts. The V gene is TRBV6-6, the J gene TRBJ1-1, with D tentatively TRBD1 (5 bases). Looked up from germline, CDR1 is MNHNY and CDR2 is SVGAGI (reference sequence). V was clipped by 6 bases and J by 2 bases, with 10 bases between them. This CDR3 contains 13 residues. CDR3 nucleotides: TGTGCCAGCAGGCAACAGGTAAACACTGAAGCTTTCTTT. This sequence encodes CASRQQVNTEAFF.

This sequence joins TRBV21-1 and TRBJ1-2. TRBV21-1 is a pseudogene locus. The CDR3 runs to 13 residues. Written as DNA, the CDR3 is TGTGCCAGCAGCAATGGTAGCGTCTATGGCTACACCTTC. Amino acids: CASSNGSVYGYTF.

J is TRBJ1-4 and V is TRBV18; D ambiguous. Trimming shortened V by 5 bases and J by 4 bases, and 8 bases separated the two germline ends. The germline gives CDR1 KGHSH, CDR2 LQKENI. CDR3 length: 13 amino acids. The chain's CDR3 is CASSREHNEKLFF. DNA of the CDR3: TGTGCCAGCTCAAGGGAGCATAATGAAAAACTGTTTTTT. The full variable domain, with the rest looked up from reference TRBV18 and TRBJ1-4, is NAGVMQNPRHLVRRRGQEARLRCSPMKGHSHVYWYRQLPEEGLKFMVYLQKENIIDESGMPKERFSAEFPKEGPSILRIQQVVRGDSAAYFCASSREHNEKLFFGSGTQLSVL.

The chain joins TRBV7-9 to TRBJ1-4, with D unresolved. The V end was cut by 2 bases, the J end by 5 bases, with 3 bases between. Germline CDR1 is SEHNR and CDR2 is FQNEAQ (reference sequence). There are 12 residues in the CDR3. CDR3 sequence: CASSLLNEKLFF. The DNA for the CDR3 is TGTGCCAGCAGCTTACTAAATGAAAAACTGTTTTTT.

The gene calls are TRBV18 and TRBJ2-3; D uncertain. CDR3 length equals 12 residues. Trimming left V 7 bases short and J 6 bases short, with 11 bases between. The germline V gene has CDR1 KGHSH and CDR2 LQKENI. CDR3 in amino acids: CASFPSTDTQYF. The CDR3 DNA follows: TGTGCCAGCTTCCCCTCCACTGATACGCAGTATTTT. The full variable domain, its missing parts supplied by reference TRBV18 and TRBJ2-3, is NAGVMQNPRHLVRRRGQEARLRCSPMKGHSHVYWYRQLPEEGLKFMVYLQKENIIDESGMPKERFSAEFPKEGPSILRIQQVVRGDSAAYFCASFPSTDTQYFGPGTRLTVL.

The J gene is TRBJ2-7, the V gene TRBV11-3, with a tentative D call TRBD2 (5 bases). This CDR3 spans 13 amino acids. Germline assignment: CDR1 SGHNT and CDR2 YENEEA. The germline V and J ends were trimmed by 2 bases and 4 bases, with 9 bases remaining between them. CDR3 nucleotide sequence: TGTGCCAGCAGCTTAAACGGGATTTACGAGCAGTACTTC. Translation gives CASSLNGIYEQYF.

This clone was picked up a small number of times. In DNA form, the CDR3 reads TGTGCCAGCAGTTATAAGGACAGGGAGGCTCAGTACTTC. This translates into CASSYKDREAQYF. The chain is built from TRBV6-5 and TRBJ2-4; the match to TRBD1 covers 8 bases. CDR1 and CDR2 from the germline V gene are MNHEY and SVGAGI. The CDR3 runs to 13 residues. V dropped 3 bases and J dropped 12; count of bases not matched to a gene: 7.

This rearrangement joins TRBV4-3 to TRBJ2-1, with D perhaps TRBD2 (5 bases). The germline CDR1 and CDR2 sequences are LGHNA and YSLEER. The ends were cut back, 0 bases at V and 4 bases at J, with 7 bases in the middle. This CDR3 is 14 amino acids long. Written as DNA, the CDR3 is TGCGCCAGCAGCCAAGATGGCGGGTACAATGAGCAGTTCTTC. Amino acid sequence: CASSQDGGYNEQFF.

This clone came up a few times. The gene calls are TRBV9 and TRBJ2-5; no firm D call. The DNA end favors TRBJ2-7, so the J call may be wrong. The CDR3 loop spans 13 amino acids. Germline V gene data show CDR1 as SGDLS and CDR2 as YYNGEE. Here the CDR3 reads CASSPGIAYEQYF. CDR3 DNA sequence: TGTGCCAGCAGCCCGGGTATAGCCTACGAGCAGTACTTC.

In this sample, this clone turned up a few times. This chain links TRBV7-9 with TRBJ1-1; the D gene is possibly TRBD1 (6 bases). The germline V and J ends were trimmed by 5 bases and 5 bases, with 15 bases remaining between them. The CDR3 is 14 residues long. CDR1 SEHNR and CDR2 FQNEAQ come from the germline V gene (reference sequence). CDR3 DNA sequence: TGTGCCAGCAGCGGCAGGGGCGGGAGGACTGAAGCTTTCTTT. Translating gives CASSGRGGRTEAFF.